The rows below give T cell receptor beta chains drawn from one sample of a study of shared clonotypes between healthy human individuals. The assay was immunoSEQ multiplex PCR, and TCRdb's table has in-frame clones only and misses some. The data contain more than 1,200,000 clones, approximately 98.5% of them singletons. What was sequenced was naive CD4+ T cells sorted from blood. The receptor source for this set is a man under 40 in good health. Each CDR3 is given with its conserved first and last residue. The D gene is left open where the match is weak. Where a row states a size, it is once, few, many or the class of an expanded clone; other rows omit it.

j_gene,abundance,v_gene,d_gene,CDR3nt,CDR3aa
TRBJ1-2,.,TRBV25-1,TRBD1,TGTGCCAGCAGTGCCGGGACAGGGGTCAACCTCAACTATGGCTACACCTTC,CASSAGTGVNLNYGYTF
TRBJ1-1,once,TRBV5-1,.,TGCGCCAGCAGTCTCTCGTCGCGTACTGAAGCTTTCTTT,CASSLSSRTEAFF
TRBJ1-2,.,TRBV6-5,TRBD1,TGTGCCAGCAGTAGAGGACAGGGTAACTATGGCTACACCTTC,CASSRGQGNYGYTF
TRBJ1-3,.,TRBV2,.,TGTGCCAGCAGTGACAGGGGCAACACCATATATTTT,CASSDRGNTIYF
TRBJ2-7,.,TRBV7-2,.,TGTGCCAGCAGCTTTAACAAGGACTTCGAGCAGTACTTC,CASSFNKDFEQYF
TRBJ2-7,.,TRBV29-1,.,TGCAGTTATGGACAGACAAACTACGAGCAGTACTTC,CSYGQTNYEQYF
TRBJ1-1,.,TRBV9,TRBD1,TGTGCCAGCAGCGTTTTAGAGACAGGGGGCATGAACACTGAAGCTTTCTTT,CASSVLETGGMNTEAFF
TRBJ2-3,.,TRBV5-4,.,TGTGCCAGCAGCCCCGTTGGTAGCGGTAAACCAGATACGCAGTATTTT,CASSPVGSGKPDTQYF
TRBJ1-1,.,TRBV29-1,TRBD1,TGCAGCGTTGGGGTCGGGGGACAGAGTGAAGCTTTCTTT,CSVGVGGQSEAFF
TRBJ1-4,.,TRBV9,TRBD1,TGTGCCAGCAGCTCCCCCTCGTTCGGGACAGGGGAGTACTATGGTGAAAAACTGTTTTTT,CASSSPSFGTGEYYGEKLFF
TRBJ2-7,.,TRBV19,TRBD1,TGTGCCAGTAGTATTGGGGGACAGCTATTTAGCTACGAGCAGTACTTC,CASSIGGQLFSYEQYF
TRBJ1-5,.,TRBV6-1,TRBD1,TGTGCCAGTCGGACAGGGAACAATCAGCCCCAGCATTTT,CASRTGNNQPQHF
TRBJ2-7,.,TRBV29-1,.,TGCAGCGTTGAGTCGGGCGCCTCCTACGAGCAGTACTTC,CSVESGASYEQYF
TRBJ2-7,once,TRBV4-3,TRBD1,TGCGCCAGCAGCTCGCACTCCGGGACAGGGGGCGTCGAGCAGTACTTC,CASSSHSGTGGVEQYF
TRBJ2-1,.,TRBV5-6,TRBD2,TGTGCCAGCAGCTTGGCTCTAGCGGGAGAGTTCTTC,CASSLALAGEFF
TRBJ1-1,.,TRBV18,TRBD1,TGTGCCAGCTCACAGACAGGGTCAGACACTGAAGCTTTCTTT,CASSQTGSDTEAFF
TRBJ1-2,.,TRBV27,.,TGTGCCAGCAGTTTAAGGCAGGACGGTGGTGGCTACACCTTC,CASSLRQDGGGYTF
TRBJ2-5,.,TRBV7-9,TRBD1,TGTGCCAGCAGCTTAGTCGGGACAGTTGAAGAGACCCAGTACTTC,CASSLVGTVEETQYF
TRBJ2-2,.,TRBV19,TRBD2,TGTGCCGGGAGGACTAGCGGCGACACCGGGGAGCTGTTTTTT,CAGRTSGDTGELFF
TRBJ1-1,.,TRBV5-1,.,TGCGCCAGCAGCTTGGGTCTTCAGGGGTCAAGAAACACTGAAGCTTTCTTT,CASSLGLQGSRNTEAFF
TRBJ2-5,.,TRBV28,.,TGTGCCAGCAGTACTACCCTAGCGAGAGAGACCCAGTACTTC,CASSTTLARETQYF
TRBJ1-2,.,TRBV28,TRBD1,TGTGCCAGCAGCAGAACACGGACAGGTCAAAACTATGGCTACACCTTC,CASSRTRTGQNYGYTF
TRBJ2-2,.,TRBV27,.,TGTGCCAGCAGCCCCTTAGACTGGAACACCGGGGAGCTGTTTTTT,CASSPLDWNTGELFF
TRBJ1-1,.,TRBV10-1,.,TGCGCCAGCAGTGAGTTAGGTGGTGGCACTGAAGCTTTCTTT,CASSELGGGTEAFF